The rows below give T cell receptor beta chains drawn from one sample of a study of cytomegalovirus exposure and HLA in healthy donors. The protocol was immunoSEQ multiplex PCR, while the TCRdb copy is restricted to in-frame clones and leaves out a portion. The sample lists 150,000 or so clones; about 80% were seen once. The specimen was PBMCs. The origin of the receptors is a female donor in good health and CMV-seronegative. The CDR3 runs from the conserved cysteine through the conserved F or W. The D gene is left open where the match is weak. Part of the rows lack a size; the others show once, few, many or a class for expanded clones.

d_call j_call v_call clone_size cdr3_aa cdr3_nt
. TRBJ1-2 TRBV7-6 . CASSLKGESNYGYTF TGTGCCAGCAGCTTAAAGGGGGAGTCTAACTATGGCTACACCTTC
. TRBJ1-1 TRBV21-1 . CASSKARQGTMGTEAFF TGTGCCAGCAGCAAAGCGCGGCAGGGGACCATGGGCACTGAAGCTTTCTTT
. TRBJ2-7 TRBV28 . CASSPRRWDEQYF TGTGCCAGCAGTCCCAGGAGGTGGGACGAGCAGTACTTC
. TRBJ1-2 TRBV2 . CASLKTLDLGNF TGTGCCAGCTTAAAAACCCTGGACCTCGGGAACTTC
. TRBJ1-2 TRBV30 . CAWSYTTGSWGYTF TGTGCCTGGAGCTACACTACAGGGTCATGGGGCTACACCTTC
TRBD2 TRBJ2-5 TRBV29-1 once CSVGGLAGVETQYF TGCAGCGTGGGGGGACTAGCGGGAGTAGAGACCCAGTACTTC
TRBD1 TRBJ1-2 TRBV7-9 . CASRFGSTGGNGYTF TGTGCCAGCAGGTTCGGGTCTACAGGGGGCAATGGCTACACCTTC
TRBD2 TRBJ2-7 TRBV7-9 . CASSLGDYGGRDSYEQYF TGTGCCAGCAGCTTAGGGGACTACGGCGGCAGAGACTCCTACGAGCAGTACTTC
. TRBJ2-1 TRBV10-3 . CAISELDGKGYNEQFF TGTGCCATCAGTGAGTTAGACGGGAAGGGCTACAATGAGCAGTTCTTC
. TRBJ1-5 TRBV2 . CASRPRADYSNQPQHF TGTGCCAGCAGGCCCAGGGCAGATTATAGCAATCAGCCCCAGCATTTT
TRBD2 TRBJ2-3 TRBV7-3 . CASSSSGRATDTQYF TGTGCCAGCAGCTCTAGCGGGAGGGCCACAGATACGCAGTATTTT
. TRBJ1-2 TRBV29-1 . CSGLDRANYGYTF TGCAGCGGACTTGACAGAGCTAACTATGGCTACACCTTC
TRBD2 TRBJ2-4 TRBV6-1 . CASSPGSGENIQYF TGTGCCAGCAGTCCCGGTAGCGGGGAAAACATTCAGTACTTC
. TRBJ2-5 TRBV6-5 . CASRPGGQETQYF TGTGCCAGCAGGCCTGGCGGCCAAGAGACCCAGTACTTC
. TRBJ1-1 TRBV2 . CASSEWTMNTEAFF TGTGCCAGCAGTGAATGGACAATGAACACTGAAGCTTTCTTT
TRBD1 TRBJ2-7 TRBV9 . CASSAPGQGAYEQYF TGTGCCAGCAGCGCACCGGGACAGGGGGCGTACGAGCAGTACTTC
. TRBJ1-1 TRBV2 . CASSVKRATTEAFF TGTGCCAGCAGTGTTAAGAGGGCTACGACTGAAGCTTTCTTT